Reported below is one T cell receptor (beta chain). This record comes from a study of shared clonotypes between healthy human individuals. The CDR3 has 14 residues. J lost 7 bases, V lost 4 bases, and 8 bases had no gene match. The germline V gene encodes CDR1 MNHEY and CDR2 SVGAGI. TCRdb's table, derived via immunoSEQ multiplex PCR, lists solely in-frame clones and lacks some. The sample holds about 2 million clones, roughly 94% seen once. This receptor was identified in a man younger than 30 in good health. The rearrangement joins TRBV6-5 to TRBJ1-2; 8 bases align to TRBD1. Sequenced input: naive CD4+ T cells sorted from blood. Noted subset: CD45RA+ positively selected. The CDR3 nucleotides read TGTGCCAGCAGTTGGGCAGGGGGCCGGAGTGGCTACACCTTC. This codes for CASSWAGGRSGYTF.